This T cell receptor beta chain was sequenced in a study of OX40 agonist ivuxolimab in advanced cancers. Background on the study: A partial response was reached by three patients: one with hepatocellular carcinoma and two with cutaneous melanoma.

Using immunoSEQ multiplex PCR, the repertoire was profiled, and TCRdb retains in-frame clones only, with some absent. The table records 70,000 to 95,000 clones, 80% to 90% of them present only once. Germline CDR1 is SNHLY and CDR2 is FYNNEI. Trimming cost V 2 bases and J 9 bases, with 14 bases left between them. There are 14 residues in the CDR3. Blood specimens came from baseline, cycle 4 day 1, and cycle 7 day 1. The chain links TRBV2 to TRBJ2-1; D not resolved. The sample in question was CD4+ or CD8+ T cells sorted from blood, obtained in a trial of the OX40 agonist ivuxolimab. The TCR originated in an adult with an advanced solid tumor such as melanoma, head and neck, liver or kidney cancer. The CDR3 DNA is TGTGCCAGCAGTGAATTGGCCACATTGGGTGAGCAGTTCTTC. Translated, it gives CASSELATLGEQFF.